One sample yielded the 27 T cell receptor beta chains listed below, sequenced in a study of blood T cell repertoires in COVID-19. Method: immunoSEQ multiplex PCR; TCRdb's copy keeps in-frame clones and lacks some. The table lists 200,000 to 250,000 clones, roughly 87% of them singletons. Sequencing was performed on PBMCs or T cells enriched from blood (not recorded which). These receptors were taken from a man between 25 and 39 years old who had recovered from COVID-19.

V gene TRBV29-1 combines with J gene TRBJ1-1; D unresolved. The length of the CDR3 is 14 residues. The germline V gene has CDR1 SQVTM and CDR2 ANQGSEA. Trimming removed 4 bases at V and 2 bases at J, with 14 bases between. The CDR3 sequence is CSVVAPRLNTEAFF. DNA for the CDR3: TGCAGCGTTGTAGCGCCACGCCTAAACACTGAAGCTTTCTTT.

This clone was detected only once. The chain links TRBV3-1 (or the pseudogene TRBV3-2) to TRBJ1-1; the D is unclear. Deletions cut 0 bases from V and 3 bases from J, with 11 bases between. Germline-derived CDR1 and CDR2 are LGHDT and YNNKEL (reference sequence). The CDR3 runs 15 residues. The DNA of the CDR3 is TGTGCCAGCAGCCAAGATTTAAACGGGGACACTGAAGCTTTCTTT. This gives the protein CASSQDLNGDTEAFF.

J is TRBJ1-2 and V is TRBV29-1; D is possibly TRBD1 (6 bases). Between the trimmed V and J ends, which lost 2 bases and 5 bases, there was a span of 15 bases. Germline V gene lookup returns CDR1 SQVTM and CDR2 ANQGSEA. The CDR3 sequence is 14 residues long. The CDR3 DNA follows: TGCAGCGTTGAATCGGGGGGCGCGGGTTATGGCTACACCTTC. This translates into CSVESGGAGYGYTF.

This clone was detected a few times. The CDR3 loop is CASSLVPDKPEAFF. CDR3 sequence (DNA): TGCGCCAGCAGCTTGGTACCCGACAAACCTGAAGCTTTCTTT. The chain carries TRBV5-1 and TRBJ1-1, with D hard to call. V was trimmed by 0 bases and J by 6 bases, leaving 12 bases between them. The CDR3 runs 14 residues. Germline V gene sequence: CDR1 SGHRS, CDR2 YFSETQ.

This rearrangement joins TRBV5-4 to TRBJ1-2, with 11 positions matching TRBD1. CDR1 and CDR2 (germline): SGHNT, YYREEE (reference sequence). Trimming at V came to 3 bases and at J to 3 bases, leaving 10 bases not matched to a gene. CDR3 length: 17 residues. CDR3 bases: TGTGCCAGCAGCTCGCGGGACAGGGGGTTGTCCTACTATGGCTACACCTTC. Residues: CASSSRDRGLSYYGYTF.

The rearrangement joins TRBV3-1 (or the pseudogene TRBV3-2) to TRBJ2-6, with 9 bases lining up with TRBD1. The junction had 15 bases not matched to a gene; V was cut back by 1 base and J by 2 bases. Germline CDR1 reads LGHDT; CDR2 reads YNNKEL (reference sequence). The CDR3 runs to 21 residues. The CDR3 spells CASSQGEQGATRIAGANVLTF. CDR3 bases: TGTGCCAGCAGCCAAGGGGAACAGGGGGCTACCAGAATAGCTGGGGCCAACGTCCTGACTTTC.

The gene calls are TRBV19 and TRBJ2-5; perhaps TRBD2 as D (5 bases). The CDR3 is 12 residues long. The germline V and J ends were trimmed by 5 bases and 2 bases, with 6 bases remaining between them. The V gene's germline CDR1 is LNHDA and CDR2 SQIVND (reference sequence). The CDR3 bases are TGTGCCAGTAGTCGACTACAAGAGACCCAGTACTTC. It codes for CASSRLQETQYF.

Only one count was recorded for this clone. This chain uses TRBV10-2 with TRBJ2-1; D is perhaps TRBD2 (5 bases). Per the germline V gene, CDR1 is WSHSY and CDR2 is SAAADI. This CDR3 has 14 amino acids. Trimming pared 6 bases from V and 10 bases from J, leaving 19 bases between. CDR3 amino acids: CASRDSLISGEQFF. CDR3 sequence (DNA): TGCGCCAGCAGGGACTCCCTCATCTCCGGGGAGCAGTTCTTC.

The rearrangement links TRBV11-2 to TRBJ2-7, with 8 bases that match TRBD2. Germline trimming cut 5 bases from V and 4 bases from J; bases unmatched to any gene: 19. This CDR3 region has 18 residues. Germline CDR1 and CDR2: SGHAT and FQNNGV. The CDR3 nucleotides read TGTGCCAGCAGCCCGAAGACCCTTAGCGGGACCTCCGGGTACGAGCAGTACTTC. Residues: CASSPKTLSGTSGYEQYF.

The chain joins TRBV10-2 to TRBJ2-2, with a tentative D call TRBD2 (5 bases). Per germline, CDR1 WSHSY and CDR2 SAAADI. V was cut by 8 bases and J by 4 bases, with 14 bases left in between. CDR3 length: 14 amino acids. CDR3 loop: CASRLARGTGELFF. The CDR3 nucleotides are TGCGCCAGCCGATTAGCCCGGGGCACCGGGGAGCTGTTTTTT.

The chain has TRBV7-2 and TRBJ1-1, with D hard to call. This CDR3 has 13 amino acids. Germline assignment: CDR1 SGHTA and CDR2 FQGNSA. V lost 2 bases and J lost 2, with 6 bases in between. The CDR3 DNA sequence: TGTGCCAGCAGCTTACAGATAAACACTGAAGCTTTCTTT. Translated, it gives CASSLQINTEAFF.

This chain connects TRBV6-1 to TRBJ2-2, with 12 bases lining up with TRBD2. J lost 2 bases, V lost 3 bases, and 10 bases had no gene match. The CDR3 contains 19 residues. Looked up from germline, CDR1 is MNHNS and CDR2 is SASEGT. DNA for the CDR3: TGTGCCAGCAGTGACCCTAGCGGGGGGGCCGTTACAAACACCGGGGAGCTGTTTTTT. Amino acids: CASSDPSGGAVTNTGELFF.

This clone turned up a few times. The chain combines TRBV7-8 with TRBJ1-1, with 7 bases aligning to TRBD1. The CDR3 totals 16 residues. Per the germline V gene, CDR1 is SGHVS and CDR2 is FQNEAQ. Trimming cost V 3 bases and J 1 base; bases outside gene matches: 8. CDR3 region: CASSLEGWTGNTEAFF. In nucleotides, the CDR3 is TGTGCCAGCAGCTTGGAGGGATGGACAGGGAACACTGAAGCTTTCTTT. Filled out from reference TRBV7-8 and TRBJ1-1, the complete variable domain reads GAGVSQSPRYKVAKRGQDVALRCDPISGHVSLFWYQQALGQGPEFLTYFQNEAQLDKSGLPSDRFFAERPEGSVSTLKIQRTQQEDSAVYLCASSLEGWTGNTEAFFGQGTRLTVV.

The CDR3 is CASRDGLAETYEQYF. The CDR3 DNA sequence: TGTGCCAGCAGAGATGGACTAGCGGAAACCTACGAGCAGTACTTC. The gene calls are TRBV2 and TRBJ2-7, with 10 bases lining up with TRBD2. The CDR3 covers 15 residues. Germline CDR1 SNHLY, CDR2 FYNNEI. Germline trimming cut 6 bases from V and 2 bases from J; bases unmatched to any gene: 7. The variable domain in full, completed from reference TRBV2 and TRBJ2-7, reads EPEVTQTPSHQVTQMGQEVILRCVPISNHLYFYWYRQILGQKVEFLVSFYNNEISEKSEIFDDQFSVERPDGSNFTLKIRSTKLEDSAMYFCASRDGLAETYEQYFGPGTRLTVT.

The chain employs TRBV7-9 and TRBJ2-5; D unresolved. Deletions cut 1 base from V and 4 bases from J, with 7 bases between. The germline gives CDR1 SEHNR, CDR2 FQNEAQ (reference sequence). CDR3 length equals 13 residues. The CDR3 DNA follows: TGTGCCAGCAGCTTAGATGAGGCAGAGACCCAGTACTTC. Translated: CASSLDEAETQYF.

This chain uses TRBV7-2 with TRBJ1-1; 7 positions agree with TRBD1. This CDR3 is built from 18 residues. The V and J ends lost 3 bases and 1 base, in that order; junction bases with no gene match: 14. Germline V gives CDR1 SGHTA, CDR2 FQGNSA. CDR3 bases: TGTGCCAGCAGCTTCGTCGTAGGCCAGGGGGGACAGAACACTGAAGCTTTCTTT. It yields the protein CASSFVVGQGGQNTEAFF.

V is TRBV28 and J is TRBJ1-2, with D possibly matching TRBD1 (5 bases). There are 16 residues in the CDR3. CDR1 MDHEN and CDR2 SYDVKM come from the germline V gene. The V gene lost 3 bases and the J gene lost 4 bases, with 18 bases spanning the gap. In nucleotides, the CDR3 is TGTGCCAGCAGTTTGGGAGGTCGGGGCGCAAGCTATGGCTACACCTTC. Its protein is CASSLGGRGASYGYTF.

This chain joins TRBV6-2 or TRBV6-3 and TRBJ2-7; possible D gene TRBD1, 6 bases. The germline CDR1 and CDR2 sequences are MNHEY and SVGEGT. This CDR3 has 12 residues. V was shortened by 5 bases and J by 3 bases, with 8 bases between the two germline ends. The DNA of the CDR3 is TGTGCCAGCAGTGGGGGCGGCTACGAGCAGTACTTC. Translated, it gives CASSGGGYEQYF.

The CDR3 reads CASSQDGTSGASTDTQYF. The CDR3, as DNA: TGTGCCAGCAGCCAAGATGGCACCAGCGGTGCTAGCACAGATACGCAGTATTTT. J is TRBJ2-3 and V is TRBV4-2; D is perhaps TRBD2 (5 bases). Germline-derived CDR1 and CDR2 are LGHNA and YNFKEQ. V was clipped by 0 bases and J by 0 bases, with 16 bases between them. CDR3 length: 18 amino acids.

This rearrangement joins TRBV7-9 to TRBJ2-2; perhaps TRBD1 as D (5 bases). The V end was cut by 5 bases, the J end by 0 bases, with 13 bases between. The CDR3 spans 16 residues. CDR1 SEHNR and CDR2 FQNEAQ come from the germline V gene (reference sequence). Written as DNA, the CDR3 is TGTGCCAGCAGCACCGCAAGACAGACGAACACCGGGGAGCTGTTTTTT. It specifies CASSTARQTNTGELFF.

The chain uses TRBV7-2 and TRBJ2-3; 7 bases fit TRBD2. This CDR3 region has 18 residues. Germline CDR1 is SGHTA and CDR2 is FQGNSA. The V segment lost 1 base and the J segment 2 bases; nucleotides outside the gene matches: 12. CDR3 coding DNA: TGTGCCAGCAGCTTAGAGGGGCCGCGGGGGAGATTCACAGATACGCAGTATTTT. Translating gives CASSLEGPRGRFTDTQYF.

V gene TRBV7-2 combines with J gene TRBJ2-5; D remains ambiguous. The CDR3 length is 12 residues. CDR1 is SGHTA, CDR2 FQGNSA, per germline. V lost 0 bases and J lost 5, with 4 bases in between. The CDR3 sequence: CASSLAEETQYF. CDR3 DNA: TGTGCCAGCAGCTTAGCTGAGGAGACCCAGTACTTC.

This clone has just one count. This rearrangement joins TRBV10-3 to TRBJ1-5; 11 nucleotides agree with TRBD1. Germline lookup yields CDR1 ENHRY and CDR2 SYGVKD. V was clipped by 5 bases and J by 4 bases; unmatched bases: 4. CDR3 length: 15 amino acids. CDR3 nucleotide sequence: TGTGCCATCAGTAAGGGACAGGGGGTAAATCAGCCCCAGCATTTT. Translation gives CAISKGQGVNQPQHF.

The chain joins TRBV6-1 to TRBJ1-2; D might be TRBD1 (5 bases). V gave up 1 base and J gave up 4 bases, with 10 bases separating them. The CDR3 totals 14 residues. The germline V gene encodes CDR1 MNHNS and CDR2 SASEGT. The CDR3 here is CASSEGGAGYGYTF. CDR3 coding DNA: TGTGCCAGCAGTGAAGGCGGGGCCGGCTATGGCTACACCTTC.

The CDR3 here is CASSLMTGGTEAFF. DNA of the CDR3: TGTGCCAGCAGCTTAATGACCGGGGGCACTGAAGCTTTCTTT. This chain joins TRBV7-9 and TRBJ1-1, with a weak D call TRBD1 (5 bases). This CDR3 comprises 14 residues. V was shortened by 2 bases and J by 4 bases, with 11 bases between the two germline ends. Germline CDR1 is SEHNR and CDR2 is FQNEAQ (reference sequence).

The chain is built from TRBV5-4 and TRBJ1-2, with D perhaps matching TRBD1 (5 bases). The germline V gene has CDR1 SGHNT and CDR2 YYREEE (reference sequence). With 4 bases removed from V and 4 bases from J, the gap between germline ends came to 11 bases. There are 13 residues in the CDR3. In nucleotides, the CDR3 is TGTGCCAGCAGCCCGACAGAGCTCTATGGCTACACCTTC. Protein: CASSPTELYGYTF.

V gene TRBV13 combines with J gene TRBJ2-5; tentatively, D is TRBD2 (5 bases). The CDR3 loop spans 13 amino acids. Germline V lookup: CDR1 PRHDT, CDR2 FYEKMQ (reference sequence). The V end was cut by 3 bases, the J end by 9 bases, with 14 bases between. For the CDR3, the DNA is TGTGCCAGCAGCTTGGGCCATCTCGGGGCCCAGTACTTC. Translation gives CASSLGHLGAQYF. Together with reference TRBV13 and TRBJ2-5, the CDR3 gives the full variable domain: AAGVIQSPRHLIKEKRETATLKCYPIPRHDTVYWYQQGPGQDPQFLISFYEKMQSDKGSIPDRFSAQQFSDYHSELNMSSLELGDSALYFCASSLGHLGAQYFGPGTRLLVL.